This is a list of T cell receptor beta chains from one sample in a study of cytomegalovirus exposure and HLA in healthy donors. This table comes from immunoSEQ multiplex PCR, and its TCRdb copy is limited to in-frame clones, with some not included. The table lists 140,000 to 150,000 clones, around four fifths of them singletons. Sample: PBMCs. The receptors originated from a male donor in good health and CMV-seronegative. CDR3s include the opening cysteine and the closing phenylalanine or tryptophan. D genes are given only for firm matches.

D: -
V: TRBV27
J: TRBJ2-7
CDR3: CASILWGRPAYEQYF

D: TRBD2
V: TRBV7-6
J: TRBJ2-2
CDR3: CASSVAGGRPGELFF

D: -
V: TRBV13
J: TRBJ1-1
CDR3: CASSLGQGNTEAFF

D: -
V: TRBV7-3
J: TRBJ1-1
CDR3: CASSSTMNTEAFF

D: -
V: TRBV28
J: TRBJ1-5
CDR3: CASRSIGQGWNQPQHF

D: -
V: TRBV7-9
J: TRBJ1-1
CDR3: CSSSVSGLLNTEAFF

D: -
V: TRBV9
J: TRBJ1-2
CDR3: CASSVAGGTNYGYTF

D: -
V: TRBV5-1
J: TRBJ2-1
CDR3: CASSLRAVYNEQFF

D: TRBD1
V: TRBV28
J: TRBJ1-2
CDR3: CAARGTASNYGYTF

D: -
V: TRBV13
J: TRBJ1-1
CDR3: CASSPGWTNTEAFF

D: TRBD2
V: TRBV11-1
J: TRBJ2-3
CDR3: CASSLEAGVPDTQYF

D: TRBD1
V: TRBV2
J: TRBJ1-4
CDR3: CASSRDRVGNEKLFF

D: -
V: TRBV9
J: TRBJ1-3
CDR3: CASSVESAVLAPSGNTIYF

D: -
V: TRBV9
J: TRBJ1-3
CDR3: CASSVLGNTIYF

D: TRBD2
V: TRBV9
J: TRBJ2-2
CDR3: CASSPLFGTSGNTGELFF

D: -
V: TRBV21-1
J: TRBJ2-7
CDR3: CASSKEAGNLGTYEQYF